The 32 T cell receptor beta chains in this list originate from one sample, sequenced in a study of T cell changes during pregnancy in multiple sclerosis. Sequenced by immunoSEQ multiplex PCR; TCRdb stores in-frame clones only, minus some. The table lists around 50,000 clones, around 90% of them singletons. The sample here was CD4+ T cells from peripheral blood mononuclear cells, taken after pregnancy. These receptors came from a female donor in good health, enrolled as a control in a pregnancy study.

This chain links TRBV11-3 with TRBJ2-2; TRBD2 aligns across 13 bases. Germline lookup yields CDR1 SGHNT and CDR2 YENEEA. J gave up 0 bases and V 4 bases, and 2 bases lay outside the gene matches. The CDR3 runs 17 residues. CDR3 coding DNA: TGTGCCAGCAGCTCAGGACTAGCGGGGGCGAACACCGGGGAGCTGTTTTTT. Encoded protein: CASSSGLAGANTGELFF.

This clone was found a few times. The chain couples TRBV2 to TRBJ1-3; D is undetermined. Deletions cut 2 bases from V and 4 bases from J, with 12 bases between. This CDR3 has 15 amino acids. Germline V gene lookup returns CDR1 SNHLY and CDR2 FYNNEI. CDR3 in DNA: TGTGCCAGCAGTGAAAAAGGAGTCGCCGGAAACACCATATATTTT. Protein product: CASSEKGVAGNTIYF.

In nucleotides, the CDR3 is TGTGCCAGCAGTTTATACGGGAGCGCCCCCAATGAGCAGTTCTTC. This gives the protein CASSLYGSAPNEQFF. V and J are TRBV27 and TRBJ2-1, with D maybe TRBD2 (6 bases). This CDR3 is built from 15 residues. Trimming removed 1 base from V and 6 bases from J, with 13 bases in between. CDR1 and CDR2 (germline): MNHEY, SMNVEV (reference sequence).

This clone appeared a single time. This chain uses TRBV11-2 with TRBJ1-4; TRBD1 agrees at 8 bases. The CDR3 consists of 14 residues. Germline V lookup: CDR1 SGHAT, CDR2 FQNNGV. With 5 bases clipped from V and 12 bases from J, the junction kept 11 bases outside the gene matches. CDR3 protein: CASSATGTGRQLFF. CDR3 in DNA: TGTGCCAGCAGCGCAACCGGGACAGGTAGACAACTGTTTTTT.

The rearrangement links TRBV6-6 to TRBJ1-5, with 7 bases aligning to TRBD1. In germline, CDR1 is MNHNY, CDR2 SVGAGI (reference sequence). This CDR3 is built from 15 residues. V shed 7 bases, J shed 2 bases, and the junction held 8 bases outside the gene matches. CDR3 nucleotide sequence: TGTGCCAGCACCTTACAGGGGTCTGGCAATCAGCCCCAGCATTTT. Translating gives CASTLQGSGNQPQHF.

The genes are TRBV27 and TRBJ2-5, with D possibly TRBD1 on 6 matching bases. Between the trimmed V and J ends, which lost 3 bases and 2 bases, there was a span of 16 bases. CDR1 and CDR2 (germline): MNHEY, SMNVEV (reference sequence). This CDR3 comprises 16 residues. Here the CDR3 DNA reads TGTGCCAGCAGTTTGAGACAGGCGAAACATCAAGAGACCCAGTACTTC. This encodes CASSLRQAKHQETQYF.

This clone was counted a single time. The chain recombines TRBV5-4 with TRBJ2-3; 7 bases align to TRBD2. Germline V gene data show CDR1 as SGHNT and CDR2 as YYREEE (reference sequence). Losses at the gene ends were 4 bases for V and 6 bases for J; bases not matched to a gene: 8. This CDR3 contains 14 residues. CDR3 coding DNA: TGTGCCAGCAGCGTAACTAGCGAGCGGGATACGCAGTATTTT. Its translation is CASSVTSERDTQYF.

V is TRBV19 and J is TRBJ1-1; weak D call: TRBD1 (6 bases). Per the germline V gene, CDR1 is LNHDA and CDR2 is SQIVND (reference sequence). This CDR3 comprises 15 residues. The V gene lost 2 bases and the J gene lost 1 base, with 11 bases spanning the gap. The CDR3 DNA sequence: TGTGCCAGTAGTATATTACAGGGTGGGAACACTGAAGCTTTCTTT. This gives the protein CASSILQGGNTEAFF.

The chain uses TRBV6-1 and TRBJ1-5, with D hard to call. This CDR3 has 14 amino acids. V lost 6 bases and J lost 7, with 16 bases in between. Germline V CDR1 and CDR2: MNHNS, SASEGT. DNA of the CDR3: TGTGCCAGCAGGCGGGCCCCACTAGGCCAGCCCCAGCATTTT. It specifies CASRRAPLGQPQHF.

V usage is TRBV7-6 and J usage is TRBJ2-1, with D perhaps TRBD1 (6 bases). Germline V gene data show CDR1 as SGHVS and CDR2 as FNYEAQ. The CDR3 consists of 12 residues. V was clipped by 0 bases and J by 12 bases, with 9 bases between them. DNA for the CDR3: TGTGCCAGCAGCTTAGCGGGGGCGGGGCAGTTCTTC. Translation gives CASSLAGAGQFF.

This chain joins TRBV6-1 and TRBJ1-4, with D possibly TRBD1 on 6 matching bases. Germline CDR1 reads MNHNS; CDR2 reads SASEGT. The CDR3 consists of 15 residues. Deletions cut 2 bases from V and 9 bases from J, with 16 bases between. In nucleotides, the CDR3 is TGTGCCAGCAGTGAACCGAACCGACAGGCCCAAAAACTGTTTTTT. Translation gives CASSEPNRQAQKLFF.

In DNA, the CDR3 is TGTGCCAGCAGCGTCCACGACACCCTCGAGCAGTACTTC. Translating it yields CASSVHDTLEQYF. The J gene is TRBJ2-7, the V gene TRBV9; D not certain. CDR1 and CDR2 (germline): SGDLS, YYNGEE. The CDR3 contains 13 residues. V was pared by 2 bases and J by 6 bases, with 12 bases between.

The chain employs TRBV25-1 and TRBJ2-1; no clear D. Trimming removed 0 bases at V and 2 bases at J, with 11 bases between. This CDR3 spans 16 amino acids. Germline V lookup: CDR1 MGHDK, CDR2 SYGVNS. CDR3 in amino acids: CASSEYRLGTYNEQFF. CDR3 bases: TGTGCCAGCAGTGAATATCGACTGGGTACCTACAATGAGCAGTTCTTC.

Here the CDR3 DNA reads TGTGCCAGCAGACCCCACCCGACAGGGACCGCCTACGAGCAGTACTTC. Amino acid sequence: CASRPHPTGTAYEQYF. V is TRBV27 and J is TRBJ2-5; 7 nucleotides match TRBD1. The J call may not be correct, given that the DNA end is closer to TRBJ2-7. Germline V lookup: CDR1 MNHEY, CDR2 SMNVEV (reference sequence). The CDR3 has 16 amino acids.

The chain is built from TRBV5-1 and TRBJ2-2; 8 bases agree with TRBD2. Germline lookup yields CDR1 SGHRS and CDR2 YFSETQ. CDR3 length: 16 amino acids. Trimming cost V 4 bases and J 5 bases; bases outside gene matches: 10. The CDR3 loop reads CASSLTAGGQTGELFF. CDR3 DNA: TGCGCCAGCAGCCTGACTGCGGGGGGCCAAACCGGGGAGCTGTTTTTT.

The V and J genes are TRBV6-6 and TRBJ1-2; D remains ambiguous. The germline CDR1 and CDR2 sequences are MNHNY and SVGAGI (reference sequence). V shed 2 bases and J shed 4 bases, with 11 bases lying between them. This CDR3 spans 14 amino acids. CDR3 bases: TGTGCCAGCAGTTACGCGGCATCTTCCTATGGCTACACCTTC. As protein: CASSYAASSYGYTF.

This chain connects TRBV15 to TRBJ2-7, with 9 bases lining up with TRBD1. The CDR3 is 16 amino acids. CDR1 is LNHNV and CDR2 is YYDKDF in the germline V gene (reference sequence). J lost 0 bases, V lost 5 bases, and 8 bases had no gene match. This CDR3 reads CATSPYRQGGSYEQYF. The CDR3 DNA sequence: TGTGCCACCAGCCCATATCGACAGGGGGGCTCCTACGAGCAGTACTTC.

This clone has just one count. The chain is built from TRBV6-1 and TRBJ1-2, with 7 nucleotides matching TRBD1. The CDR3 has 14 amino acids. Germline trimming cut 7 bases from V and 4 bases from J; bases unmatched to any gene: 9. CDR1 is MNHNS and CDR2 is SASEGT in the germline V gene. This CDR3 reads CASTRGPQFYGYTF. DNA of the CDR3: TGTGCCAGCACGAGGGGGCCACAATTCTATGGCTACACCTTC.

In the case of this clone: The germline gene is not matched at one end of the junction; a read error may be the cause. V is TRBV7-7 and J is TRBJ2-3; the D call may be TRBD1 or TRBD2 (5 bases each). The CDR3 is made up of 15 amino acids. The germline CDR1 and CDR2 sequences are SSHAT and FNYEAQ (reference sequence). The CDR3 coding sequence is TGTGCTAGCAGCTTAGCGCCAGGGAGCACAGATACGCAGTATTTT. It specifies CASSLAPGSTDTQYF. The whole variable domain, remainder taken from reference TRBV7-7 and TRBJ2-3, is GAGVSQSPRYKVTKRGQDVTLRCDPISSHATLYWYQQALGQGPEFLTYFNYEAQPDKSGLPSDRFSAERPEGSISTLTIQRTEQRDSAMYRCASSLAPGSTDTQYFGPGTRLTVL.

The rearrangement links TRBV9 to TRBJ2-1; tentative D call: TRBD1 (6 bases). Germline CDR1 reads SGDLS; CDR2 reads YYNGEE. This CDR3 comprises 15 residues. The germline V and J ends were trimmed by 2 bases and 4 bases, with 13 bases remaining between them. In DNA, the CDR3 is TGTGCCAGCAGCGTTACAGGGTTGGGATACAATGAGCAGTTCTTC. Amino acids: CASSVTGLGYNEQFF. Based on the CDR3 plus reference TRBV9 and TRBJ2-1, the full variable domain is DSGVTQTPKHLITATGQRVTLRCSPRSGDLSVYWYQQSLDQGLQFLIQYYNGEERAKGNILERFSAQQFPDLHSELNLSSLELGDSALYFCASSVTGLGYNEQFFGPGTRLTVL.

The CDR3, as DNA: TGTGCCAGCGGCCTACTAGGACAGGGAAAACTGTTTTTT. The encoded protein is CASGLLGQGKLFF. J is TRBJ1-4 and V is TRBV7-9; 8 bases match TRBD1. CDR1 is SEHNR, CDR2 FQNEAQ, per germline (reference sequence). The V gene end was trimmed by 8 bases and the J gene end by 10 bases; junction bases not matched to a gene: 9. The CDR3 contains 13 residues.

V is TRBV7-3 and J is TRBJ1-2; D is perhaps TRBD1 (5 bases). V lost 1 base and J lost 3, with 12 bases in between. Germline assignment: CDR1 SGHTA and CDR2 FQGTGA. The CDR3 contains 15 residues. In nucleotides, the CDR3 is TGTGCCAGCAGCTTAATGTCAGGGATCGACTATGGCTACACCTTC. Protein product: CASSLMSGIDYGYTF.

This chain uses TRBV28 with TRBJ2-7, with D tentatively TRBD2 (6 bases). V was clipped by 7 bases and J by 4 bases, with 17 bases between them. This CDR3 comprises 14 residues. Germline V gene data show CDR1 as MDHEN and CDR2 as SYDVKM. CDR3 region: CASKAGTAVYEQYF. For the CDR3, the DNA is TGTGCCAGCAAGGCCGGGACTGCTGTATACGAGCAGTACTTC.

This chain joins TRBV7-9 and TRBJ1-3; D may be TRBD1 (5 bases). V lost 5 bases, J lost 3 bases, and 17 bases lay in between. Per germline, CDR1 SEHNR and CDR2 FQNEAQ (reference sequence). CDR3 length: 16 residues. The CDR3 nucleotides read TGTGCCAGCAGCACGATCCAGGGTAGGAATGGAAACACCATATATTTT. Its translation is CASSTIQGRNGNTIYF.

The V call is TRBV18, the J call TRBJ2-7; 15 nucleotides match TRBD2. The CDR3 is made up of 14 amino acids. Losses at the gene ends were 4 bases for V and 5 bases for J; bases not matched to a gene: 0. Per the germline V gene, CDR1 is KGHSH and CDR2 is LQKENI. The CDR3, as DNA: TGTGCCAGCTCACGGACTAGCGGGAGGGACGAGCAGTACTTC. Translation: CASSRTSGRDEQYF.

The chain uses TRBV7-2 and TRBJ2-1; a weak D match, TRBD2 (6 bases). V gave up 5 bases and J gave up 8 bases, with 22 bases separating them. The germline CDR1 and CDR2 sequences are SGHTA and FQGNSA. The CDR3 length is 16 residues. CDR3 sequence: CASSPVAGGPEYEQFF. The DNA of the CDR3 is TGTGCCAGCAGCCCGGTAGCCGGAGGGCCGGAGTATGAGCAGTTCTTC.

The chain links TRBV6-1 to TRBJ1-5; a possible D gene is TRBD1 (6 bases). Per germline, CDR1 MNHNS and CDR2 SASEGT. Trimming took 2 bases from V and 9 from J, leaving 17 bases between them. The CDR3 sequence is 15 residues long. This CDR3 reads CASSERGGGGWPQHF. CDR3 nucleotide sequence: TGTGCCAGCAGTGAAAGGGGAGGGGGGGGCTGGCCCCAGCATTTT.

V and J are TRBV6-1 and TRBJ1-5, with 7 bases matching TRBD1. V was pared by 9 bases and J by 4 bases, with 6 bases of the junction left unmatched. The CDR3 runs to 13 residues. The germline V gene has CDR1 MNHNS and CDR2 SASEGT. The CDR3 bases are TGTGCCAGTAGGGGGCCATATAATCAGCCCCAGCATTTT. Residues: CASRGPYNQPQHF.

The chain couples TRBV5-1 to TRBJ1-3; TRBD1 is a possible D gene (5 bases). The V end lost 5 bases, the J end lost 2 bases, and 8 bases lay between the germline ends. Germline assignment: CDR1 SGHRS and CDR2 YFSETQ. The CDR3 runs 13 residues. Written as DNA, the CDR3 is TGCGCCAGCAGAACAGGAGCTGGAAACACCATATATTTT. It is translated as CASRTGAGNTIYF.

A word on this clone: Germline and junction disagree at one end, which may indicate a read error. The chain uses TRBV7-7 and TRBJ2-3; no clear D. CDR3 size: 12 residues. Germline lookup yields CDR1 SSHAT and CDR2 FNYEAQ (reference sequence). This CDR3 reads CASSSSTDTQYF. CDR3 sequence (DNA): TGTGCTAGCAGCTCTAGCACAGATACGCAGTATTTT.

V usage is TRBV15 and J usage is TRBJ2-3; possible D gene TRBD2, 6 bases. Per the germline V gene, CDR1 is LNHNV and CDR2 is YYDKDF (reference sequence). The CDR3 runs 13 residues. V was cut by 3 bases and J by 5 bases, with 9 bases left in between. CDR3 nucleotides: TGTGCCACCAGCAGGGGGGGTGAAGATACGCAGTATTTT. It codes for CATSRGGEDTQYF.

The chain joins TRBV5-8 to TRBJ1-3; D perhaps matches TRBD1 (6 bases). V was pared by 8 bases and J by 2 bases, with 11 bases between. The CDR3 runs to 13 residues. Germline CDR1 reads SGHTS; CDR2 reads YDEGEE. The CDR3 nucleotides read TGTGCCAGATACAGGGTAGCTGGAAACACCATATATTTT. As protein: CARYRVAGNTIYF.